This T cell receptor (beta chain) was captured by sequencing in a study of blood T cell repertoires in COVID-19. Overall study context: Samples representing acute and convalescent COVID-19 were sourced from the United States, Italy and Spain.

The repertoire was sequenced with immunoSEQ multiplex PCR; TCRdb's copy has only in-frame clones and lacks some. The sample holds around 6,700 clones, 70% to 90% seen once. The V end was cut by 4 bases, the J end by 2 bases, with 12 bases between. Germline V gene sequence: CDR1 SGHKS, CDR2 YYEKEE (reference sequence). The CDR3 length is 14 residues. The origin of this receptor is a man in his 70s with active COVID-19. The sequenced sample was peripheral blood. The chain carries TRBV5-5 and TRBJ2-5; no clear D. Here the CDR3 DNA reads TGTGCCAGCAGCCTGGGATCGGTACAAGAGACCCAGTACTTC. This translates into CASSLGSVQETQYF.